A selection of T cell receptor beta chains follows, all from one sample in a study of cytomegalovirus exposure and HLA in healthy donors. Only in-frame clones appear in the TCRdb table, and some are missing; sequencing was by immunoSEQ multiplex PCR. The table lists 150,000 to 200,000 clones, about 80% of them singletons. Source material: PBMCs. These TCRs come from a man in his late teens or twenties in good health and CMV-seronegative. The CDR3 runs from the conserved cysteine through the conserved F or W. Fields, in order: V gene, clone size, CDR3 protein. For some rows the clone size is stated as once, few or many, or as a class when expanded; others skip it.

v_call: TRBV2; clone_size: few; cdr3_aa: CASSDGGEQFF
v_call: TRBV19; clone_size: .; cdr3_aa: CASSMAGRGRMNTEAFF
v_call: TRBV19; clone_size: once; cdr3_aa: CASCRGGNQPQHF
v_call: TRBV28; clone_size: .; cdr3_aa: CASRGRDTNQPQHF
v_call: TRBV7-9; clone_size: .; cdr3_aa: CASSLIALGEQFF
v_call: TRBV7-2; clone_size: .; cdr3_aa: CASRPEGQGIVAYEQYF
v_call: TRBV21-1; clone_size: .; cdr3_aa: CASRNGQGACCVNSPLHF
v_call: TRBV4-3; clone_size: few; cdr3_aa: CASSQDTPGTVNTEAFF
v_call: TRBV7-2; clone_size: .; cdr3_aa: CASSLAGTGGDQPQHF
v_call: TRBV5-3; clone_size: few; cdr3_aa: CNPGNTADQPQHF
v_call: TRBV11-3; clone_size: .; cdr3_aa: CASMYSQGPYEQYF
v_call: TRBV13; clone_size: .; cdr3_aa: CASSLGHSNQPQHF
v_call: TRBV7-8; clone_size: few; cdr3_aa: CASSFSVFSYNEQFF
v_call: TRBV5-6; clone_size: few; cdr3_aa: CASSLDMGGYEQYF
v_call: TRBV7-2; clone_size: .; cdr3_aa: CASSLETGPYEQYF
v_call: TRBV27; clone_size: .; cdr3_aa: CASSSWTGSGYGYTF
v_call: TRBV19; clone_size: .; cdr3_aa: CASLLRDGGASSYNEQFF
v_call: TRBV7-9; clone_size: .; cdr3_aa: CASSSPGVGARGEQFF
v_call: TRBV27; clone_size: few; cdr3_aa: CASSRFRQGRINGNTEAFF
v_call: TRBV9; clone_size: .; cdr3_aa: CASSVTGTNEKLFF